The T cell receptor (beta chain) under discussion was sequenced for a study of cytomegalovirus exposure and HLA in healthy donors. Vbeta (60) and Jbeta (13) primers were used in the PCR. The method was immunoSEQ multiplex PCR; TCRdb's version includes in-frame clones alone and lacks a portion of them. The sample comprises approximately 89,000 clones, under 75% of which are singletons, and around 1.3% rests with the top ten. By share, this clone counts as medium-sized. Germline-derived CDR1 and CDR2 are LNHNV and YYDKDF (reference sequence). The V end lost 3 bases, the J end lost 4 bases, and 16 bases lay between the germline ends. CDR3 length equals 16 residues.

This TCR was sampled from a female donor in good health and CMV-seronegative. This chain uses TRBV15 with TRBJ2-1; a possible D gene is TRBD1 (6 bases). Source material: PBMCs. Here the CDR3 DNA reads TGTGCCACCAGCAGTTCGCCCCCCGGACAGTACAATGAGCAGTTCTTC. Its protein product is CATSSSPPGQYNEQFF. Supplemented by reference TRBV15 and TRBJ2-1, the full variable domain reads DAMVIQNPRYQVTQFGKPVTLSCSQTLNHNVMYWYQQKSSQAPKLLFHYYDKDFNNEADTPDNFQSRRPNTSFCFLDIRSPGLGDTAMYLCATSSSPPGQYNEQFFGPGTRLTVL.